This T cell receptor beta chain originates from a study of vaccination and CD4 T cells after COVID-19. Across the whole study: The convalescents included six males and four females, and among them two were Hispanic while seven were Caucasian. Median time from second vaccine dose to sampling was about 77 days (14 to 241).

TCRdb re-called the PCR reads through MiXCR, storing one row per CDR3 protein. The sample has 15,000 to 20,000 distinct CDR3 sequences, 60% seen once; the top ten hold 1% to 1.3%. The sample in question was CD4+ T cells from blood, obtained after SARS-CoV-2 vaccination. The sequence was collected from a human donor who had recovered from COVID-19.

The CDR3 nucleotides are TGCAGTGCTAGCGTAGCGTACGAGCAGTACTTC. Protein product: CSASVAYEQYF. The chain uses TRBV20-1 and TRBJ2-7; the D gene is possibly TRBD2 (5 bases). V was pared by 3 bases and J by 4 bases, with 7 bases between. The CDR3 has 11 residues. Looked up from germline, CDR1 is DFQATT and CDR2 is SNEGSKA (reference sequence).